This record looks at one TCR beta chain sequence and its context. What it binds is unknown. The record originates from a study of cytomegalovirus exposure and HLA in healthy donors. The CDR3 is 14 amino acids. The germline V and J ends were trimmed by 8 bases and 1 base, with 17 bases remaining between them. Germline V gives CDR1 GTSNPN, CDR2 SVGIG (reference sequence). It was with 60 Vbeta and 13 Jbeta primers that the PCR ran. TCRdb's table, derived via immunoSEQ multiplex PCR, lists solely in-frame clones and lacks some. The data show some 130,000 clones, 80% seen once. Study-level results: Another analysis was done later, and it associated around 15,000 TCR beta sequences with HLA alleles at 0.05 false discovery rate.

The receptor's source is a man aged 30 to 45 in good health and CMV-seronegative. The chain couples TRBV30 to TRBJ1-2, with D maybe TRBD1 (5 bases). The source material was PBMCs. Here the CDR3 reads CAGSAGHDNYGYTF. CDR3 nucleotide sequence: TGTGCCGGGTCGGCAGGGCACGATAACTATGGCTACACCTTC.